The T cell receptor beta chain under discussion was sequenced for a study of a mutant IDH1 vaccine in newly diagnosed glioma. Across the whole study: At weeks 1, 3, 5, 7, 11, 15, 19 and 23, patients received a vaccination, eight in all. Beginning 4-6 weeks after radiotherapy alone, or with temozolomide cycles, vaccination took place. Treated patients, averaging about 40 years, were around 62% male and approximately 38% female. Study-wide points: Vaccine-induced immune responses were detected in approximately 93% of patients.

Measured with immunoSEQ multiplex PCR; TCRdb has only the in-frame clones, and not every one. The sample has roughly 130,000 clones, about 82% seen once. A remark on this clone: Its antigen is unknown.

The time point: week 11, during vaccination. The investigators gave 300 ug of mutant IDH1 20-mer peptide in each vaccine dose, together with topical imiquimod. Germline V CDR1 and CDR2: SQVTM, ANQGSEA. V gave up 5 bases and J gave up 7 bases; unmatched junction bases: 10. CDR3 length equals 14 residues. Here the sequenced sample was PBMCs, taken from a glioma patient whose treatment included an IDH1 peptide vaccine. V and J are TRBV29-1 and TRBJ2-5; 10 bases agree with TRBD2. This clonotype originated in a man aged 40-49 years with glioma. The CDR3: CSVHQLAGIWTQYF. Written as DNA, the CDR3 is TGCAGCGTTCACCAACTAGCGGGGATATGGACCCAGTACTTC.